The 12 T cell receptor beta chains below come from one sample, sequenced in a study of blood T cell repertoires in COVID-19. Only in-frame clones appear in the TCRdb table, and some are missing; sequencing was by immunoSEQ multiplex PCR. The repertoire holds about 250,000 clones, with almost 85% as singletons. The sample taken for sequencing was peripheral blood. These receptors were taken from a man in his forties or fifties with acute or convalescent COVID-19.

This clone has a single count. The gene calls are TRBV5-1 and TRBJ2-1, with 7 bases matching TRBD1. Germline assignment: CDR1 SGHRS and CDR2 YFSETQ. V shed 2 bases and J 16 bases; nucleotides not matched to a gene: 6. The CDR3 covers 11 residues. In DNA form, the CDR3 reads TGCGCCAGCAGCTTAGACAGGGAAAACTTCTTC. Protein: CASSLDRENFF.

J is TRBJ2-1 and V is TRBV19, with 7 positions matching TRBD2. From germline, CDR1 is LNHDA and CDR2 SQIVND (reference sequence). This CDR3 is built from 14 residues. V gave up 7 bases and J gave up 3 bases; unmatched junction bases: 6. CDR3 DNA: TGTGCCAGTAAAACTAGCGATTTCTACAATGAGCAGTTCTTC. Its translation: CASKTSDFYNEQFF.

The chain links TRBV30 to TRBJ2-2; D might be TRBD2 (6 bases). V lost 4 bases and J 4 bases, leaving 19 bases between the germline ends. The CDR3 extends over 16 amino acids. The germline V gene has CDR1 GTSNPN and CDR2 SVGIG (reference sequence). CDR3 region: CAWNPSGGHPTGELFF. The DNA for the CDR3 is TGTGCCTGGAATCCTTCCGGGGGTCACCCCACCGGGGAGCTGTTTTTT.

The CDR3 DNA sequence: TGTGCCAGCAGTGACGAGGAAGGGGCAGATGAGCAGTTCTTC. It translates to CASSDEEGADEQFF. J is TRBJ2-1 and V is TRBV6-4, with a possible D match to TRBD1 (5 bases). CDR1 is MRHNA and CDR2 is SNTAGT in the germline V gene. This CDR3 contains 14 residues. The V end was cut by 2 bases, the J end by 8 bases, with 13 bases between.

This chain joins TRBV27 and TRBJ2-7; 9 bases align to TRBD1. Germline V gene data show CDR1 as MNHEY and CDR2 as SMNVEV (reference sequence). The J segment lost 12 bases and the V segment lost 4 bases, leaving 10 bases of the junction unmatched. The CDR3 totals 13 residues. This CDR3 is CASSYYRDRELYF. The CDR3 coding sequence is TGTGCCAGCAGTTATTACCGGGACAGGGAGTTGTACTTC.

This chain uses TRBV18 with TRBJ1-2; TRBD1 aligns across 10 bases. This CDR3 region has 14 residues. V shed 5 bases, J shed 5 bases, and the junction held 5 bases outside the gene matches. Germline assignment: CDR1 KGHSH and CDR2 LQKENI. The CDR3 nucleotides read TGTGCCAGCTCAGACAGGGGGCGCGAGTATGGCTACACCTTC. Its translation is CASSDRGREYGYTF.

The gene calls are TRBV14 and TRBJ2-1; TRBD2 matches 10 bases. Germline-derived CDR1 and CDR2 are SGHDN and FVKESK. The CDR3 totals 18 residues. J lost 8 bases, V lost 4 bases, and 17 bases had no gene match. The CDR3 coding sequence is TGTGCCAGCAGCCCTTGGCGTCTAGCGGGAGTTCGGCGGTATGAGCAGTTCTTC. Its translation is CASSPWRLAGVRRYEQFF.

This chain connects TRBV5-4 to TRBJ2-5, with 13 bases that match TRBD2. The trim removed 0 bases at V and 2 bases at J, leaving 1 base unmatched. The CDR3 extends over 16 amino acids. Germline values: CDR1 SGHNT, CDR2 YYREEE (reference sequence). The CDR3 here is CASSLGLAGGQETQYF. CDR3 sequence (DNA): TGTGCCAGCAGCTTGGGACTAGCGGGAGGTCAAGAGACCCAGTACTTC.

This chain joins TRBV19 and TRBJ1-2; TRBD1 might be the D (6 bases). V lost 3 bases and J 6 bases, leaving 14 bases between the germline ends. CDR3 length: 14 amino acids. The germline gives CDR1 LNHDA, CDR2 SQIVND (reference sequence). The CDR3 loop is CASSMGRGVHGYTF. CDR3 sequence (DNA): TGTGCCAGTAGTATGGGGAGGGGGGTCCATGGCTACACCTTC.

CDR3 coding DNA: TGCGCCAGCAGCTTGGGGCAGGACTCTGGAAACACCATATATTTT. Protein product: CASSLGQDSGNTIYF. The chain links TRBV5-1 to TRBJ1-3; no definite D call. V lost 0 bases to trimming and J lost 0 bases, with 7 bases between them. The CDR3 runs 15 residues. Germline-derived CDR1 and CDR2 are SGHRS and YFSETQ.

Here the CDR3 DNA reads TGTGCCACCTTACCCCAGGGGACGGGCAATCAGCCCCAGCATTTT. Encoded protein: CATLPQGTGNQPQHF. The rearrangement joins TRBV28 to TRBJ1-5; the D gene is possibly TRBD1 (6 bases). Germline CDR1 reads MDHEN; CDR2 reads SYDVKM. This CDR3 is 15 amino acids long. Deletions cut 10 bases from V and 2 bases from J, with 18 bases between.

To note about this clone: This sample includes further DNA sequences coding for the same CDR3. This rearrangement joins TRBV7-8 to TRBJ1-4; D unresolved. The CDR3 contains 14 residues. V gave up 2 bases and J gave up 0 bases, with 4 bases separating them. CDR1 and CDR2 from the germline V gene are SGHVS and FQNEAQ. Here the CDR3 DNA reads TGTGCCAGCAGCTTAACGGCAACTAATGAAAAACTGTTTTTT. As protein: CASSLTATNEKLFF.